This T cell receptor beta chain is from a study of identical twins. Per the germline V gene, CDR1 is MDHEN and CDR2 is SYDVKM. The V end lost 6 bases, the J end lost 3 bases, and 15 bases lay between the germline ends. This CDR3 is built from 14 residues. Using its own MiXCR run on the 5' RACE reads, TCRdb lists one record per CDR3 protein. The table has some 500,000 distinct CDR3 sequences, roughly an eighth seen once. These data are also associated with another study on yellow fever vaccine responses in identical twins.

This TCR was recovered from a woman in her late teens or twenties in good health. The J gene is TRBJ2-7, the V gene TRBV28; tentative D call: TRBD2 (6 bases). The sequenced sample was CD4+ T cells sorted from blood. The chain's CDR3 is CASRPPGAVYEQYF. The CDR3 DNA follows: TGTGCCAGCAGGCCCCCGGGAGCGGTCTACGAGCAGTACTTC.